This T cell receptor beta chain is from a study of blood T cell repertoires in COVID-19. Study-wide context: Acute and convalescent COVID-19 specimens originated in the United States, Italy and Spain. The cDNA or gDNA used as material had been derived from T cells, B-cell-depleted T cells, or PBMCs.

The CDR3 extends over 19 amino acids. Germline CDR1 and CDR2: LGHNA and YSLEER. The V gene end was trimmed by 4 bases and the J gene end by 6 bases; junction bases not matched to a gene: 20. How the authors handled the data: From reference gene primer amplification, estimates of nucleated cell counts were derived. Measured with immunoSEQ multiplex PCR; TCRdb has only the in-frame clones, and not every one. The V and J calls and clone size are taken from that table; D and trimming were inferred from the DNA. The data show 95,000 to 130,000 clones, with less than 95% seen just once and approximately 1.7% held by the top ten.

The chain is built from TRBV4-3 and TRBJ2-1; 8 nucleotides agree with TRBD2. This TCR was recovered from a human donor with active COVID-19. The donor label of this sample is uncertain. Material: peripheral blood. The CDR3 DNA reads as TGCGCCAGCAGCCCTTCTCGGAGCGGGGGTTACCTGACAAGCAATGAGCAGTTCTTC. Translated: CASSPSRSGGYLTSNEQFF.